The present TCR beta chain was sequenced within a study of CD8+CD57+ T cells in acquired aplastic anemia. Study-level results: There were 25 to 35 CD8+ CDR3 sequences that occurred in both patients and controls. Patients did not significantly differ from controls in CD8+ Simpson's diversity.

The template for TCR beta VDJ and CDR3 sequence profiling was genomic DNA. A single record per CDR3 protein comes from TCRdb applying MiXCR to the reads. The profile shows some 200,000 distinct CDR3 sequences, 40% to 50% of them singletons. CDR3 size: 12 residues. The germline gives CDR1 SQVTM, CDR2 ANQGSEA. The V gene lost 5 bases and the J gene lost 1 base, with 5 bases spanning the gap. Patients chosen for sequencing had CD8+CD57+ cells that had expanded, as shown by flow cytometry. Severe acquired aplastic anemia was the diagnosis recorded for all patients. Receipt of therapy had not occurred in any patient by the time of blood sampling. For this clonotype: No antigen is known for it.

The gene calls are TRBV29-1 and TRBJ2-2, with D unresolved. Sequenced material: sorted CD4+, CD8+, or CD8+CD57+ T cells (not recorded which) from PBMCs. The receptor's source is a human donor with aplastic anemia. The CDR3 sequence is CSVHRNTGELFF. The CDR3, as DNA: TGCAGCGTTCACAGGAACACCGGGGAGCTGTTTTTT.